The clone carrying this T cell receptor beta chain was seen at least ten times. This entry is derived from a study of blood T cell repertoires in COVID-19. Clones were read by immunoSEQ multiplex PCR, and TCRdb kept only the in-frame ones, dropping some. The sample shows around 200,000 clones, 65% to 90% of them seen only once. Germline V CDR1 and CDR2: LNHDA, SQIVND (reference sequence). The CDR3 consists of 12 residues. The V end was cut by 4 bases, the J end by 6 bases, with 9 bases between. The rearrangement links TRBV19 to TRBJ1-1; the D is unclear. Sequenced input: peripheral blood. This sequence was found in a man at least 80 years old with acute or convalescent COVID-19. This chain's CDR3 is CASSSGMAEAFF. CDR3 bases: TGTGCCAGTAGTAGCGGGATGGCTGAAGCTTTCTTT.